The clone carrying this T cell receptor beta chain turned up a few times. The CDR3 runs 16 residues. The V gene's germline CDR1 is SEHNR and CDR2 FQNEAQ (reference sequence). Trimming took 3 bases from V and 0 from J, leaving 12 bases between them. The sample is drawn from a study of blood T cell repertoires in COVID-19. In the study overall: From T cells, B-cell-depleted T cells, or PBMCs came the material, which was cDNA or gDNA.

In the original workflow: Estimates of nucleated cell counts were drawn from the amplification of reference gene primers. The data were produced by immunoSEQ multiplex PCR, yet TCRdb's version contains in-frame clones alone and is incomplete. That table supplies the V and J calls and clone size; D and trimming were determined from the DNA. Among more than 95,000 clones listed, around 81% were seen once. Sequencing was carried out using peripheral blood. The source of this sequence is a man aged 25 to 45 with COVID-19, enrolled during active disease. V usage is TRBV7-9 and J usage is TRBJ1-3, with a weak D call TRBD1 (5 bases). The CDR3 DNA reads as TGTGCCAGCAGCTTTTGGCGGGGCCTCTCTGGAAACACCATATATTTT. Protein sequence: CASSFWRGLSGNTIYF.